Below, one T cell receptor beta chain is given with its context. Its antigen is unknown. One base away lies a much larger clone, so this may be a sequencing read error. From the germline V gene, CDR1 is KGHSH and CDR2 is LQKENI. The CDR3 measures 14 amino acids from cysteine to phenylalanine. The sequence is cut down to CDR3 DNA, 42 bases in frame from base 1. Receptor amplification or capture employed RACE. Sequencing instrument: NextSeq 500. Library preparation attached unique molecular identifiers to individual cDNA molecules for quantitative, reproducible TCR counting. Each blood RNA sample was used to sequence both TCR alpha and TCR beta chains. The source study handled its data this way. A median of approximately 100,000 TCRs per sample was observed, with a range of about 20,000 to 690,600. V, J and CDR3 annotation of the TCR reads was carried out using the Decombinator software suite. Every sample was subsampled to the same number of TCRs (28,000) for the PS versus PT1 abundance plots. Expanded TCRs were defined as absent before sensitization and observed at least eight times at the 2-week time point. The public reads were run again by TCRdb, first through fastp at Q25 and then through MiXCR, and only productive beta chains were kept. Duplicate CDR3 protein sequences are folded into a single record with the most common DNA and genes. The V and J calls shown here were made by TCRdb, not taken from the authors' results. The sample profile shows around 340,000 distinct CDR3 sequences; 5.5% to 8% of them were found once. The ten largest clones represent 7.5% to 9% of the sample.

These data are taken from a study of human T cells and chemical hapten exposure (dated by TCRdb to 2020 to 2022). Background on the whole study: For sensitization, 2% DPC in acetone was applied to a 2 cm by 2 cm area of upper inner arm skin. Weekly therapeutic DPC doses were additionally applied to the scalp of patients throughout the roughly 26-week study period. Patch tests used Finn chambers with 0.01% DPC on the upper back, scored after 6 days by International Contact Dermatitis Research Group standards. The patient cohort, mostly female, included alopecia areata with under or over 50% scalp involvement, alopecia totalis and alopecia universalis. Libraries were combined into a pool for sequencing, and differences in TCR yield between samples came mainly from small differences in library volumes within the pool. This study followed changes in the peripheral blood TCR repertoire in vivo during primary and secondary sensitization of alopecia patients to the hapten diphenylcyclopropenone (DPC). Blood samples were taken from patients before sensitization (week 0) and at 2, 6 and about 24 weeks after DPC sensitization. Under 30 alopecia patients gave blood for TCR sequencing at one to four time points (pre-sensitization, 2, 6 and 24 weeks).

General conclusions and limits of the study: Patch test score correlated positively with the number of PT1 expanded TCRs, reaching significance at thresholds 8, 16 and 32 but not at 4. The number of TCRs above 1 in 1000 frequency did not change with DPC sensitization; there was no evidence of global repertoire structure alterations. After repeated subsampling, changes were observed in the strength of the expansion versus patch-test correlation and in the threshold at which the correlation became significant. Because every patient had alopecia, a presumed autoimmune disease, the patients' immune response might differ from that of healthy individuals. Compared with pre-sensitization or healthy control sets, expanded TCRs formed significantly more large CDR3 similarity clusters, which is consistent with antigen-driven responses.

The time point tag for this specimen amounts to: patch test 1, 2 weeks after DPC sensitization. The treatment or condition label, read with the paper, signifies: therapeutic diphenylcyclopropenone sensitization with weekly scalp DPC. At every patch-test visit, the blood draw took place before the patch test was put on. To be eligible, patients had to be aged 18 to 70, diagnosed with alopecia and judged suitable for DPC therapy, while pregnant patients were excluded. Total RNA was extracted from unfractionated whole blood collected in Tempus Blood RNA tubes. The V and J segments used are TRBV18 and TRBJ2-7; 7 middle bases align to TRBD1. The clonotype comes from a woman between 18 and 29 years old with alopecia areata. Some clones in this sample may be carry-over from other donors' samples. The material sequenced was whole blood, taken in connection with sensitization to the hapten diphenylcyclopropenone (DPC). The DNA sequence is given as TGTGTCAGCTCGGTCCGGGACAGCTCCTACGAGCAGTACTTC. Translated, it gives CVSSVRDSSYEQYF.